This entry lists 7 T cell receptor beta chains sequenced from one sample in a study of cytomegalovirus exposure and HLA in healthy donors. The assay was immunoSEQ multiplex PCR, and TCRdb's table has in-frame clones only and misses some. The sample lists 110,000 to 150,000 clones; almost 90% were seen once. The sample taken for sequencing was PBMCs. The receptor set was obtained from a woman aged 18-29 years in good health and CMV-seropositive.

This chain's CDR3 is CASSLGMTSVQETQYF. The CDR3 DNA reads TGCGCCAGCAGCTTGGGTATGACTAGCGTCCAAGAGACCCAGTACTTC. The gene calls are TRBV5-1 and TRBJ2-5; TRBD2 agrees at 8 bases. Germline CDR1 SGHRS, CDR2 YFSETQ. The CDR3 is 16 amino acids. V trimming: 0 bases; J trimming: 1 base; junction bases outside the gene matches: 5.

V gene TRBV5-4 combines with J gene TRBJ2-3; 10 bases align to TRBD1. From germline, CDR1 is SGHNT and CDR2 YYREEE (reference sequence). J gave up 1 base and V 3 bases, and 5 bases lay outside the gene matches. The CDR3 consists of 16 residues. The CDR3 reads CASSSDRGRGTDTQYF. CDR3 sequence (DNA): TGTGCCAGCAGCTCAGACAGGGGGCGCGGCACAGATACGCAGTATTTT. Based on the CDR3 plus reference TRBV5-4 and TRBJ2-3, the full variable domain is ETGVTQSPTHLIKTRGQQVTLRCSSQSGHNTVSWYQQALGQGPQFIFQYYREEENGRGNFPPRFSGLQFPNYSSELNVNALELDDSALYLCASSSDRGRGTDTQYFGPGTRLTVL.

The chain links TRBV7-3 to TRBJ2-5; no reliable D call. Germline V gene data show CDR1 as SGHTA and CDR2 as FQGTGA. The CDR3 sequence is 13 residues long. V lost 0 bases and J lost 4, with 6 bases in between. The chain's CDR3 is CASSLTTSETQYF. The DNA of the CDR3 is TGTGCCAGCAGCTTAACCACATCAGAGACCCAGTACTTC.

This clone was recorded a few times. The rearrangement links TRBV23-1 to TRBJ2-7; D is uncertain. TRBV23-1 belongs to the ORF category, with a function that is uncertain. The CDR3 is 12 residues long. V was shortened by 0 bases and J by 7 bases, with 7 bases between the two germline ends. Written as DNA, the CDR3 is TGCGCCAGCAGTCAATCGGTCCAGGAGCAGTACTTC. Protein product: CASSQSVQEQYF.

The chain is built from TRBV15 and TRBJ2-1, with TRBD1 identical over 9 bases. With 5 bases clipped from V and 6 bases from J, the junction kept 8 bases outside the gene matches. Germline-derived CDR1 and CDR2 are LNHNV and YYDKDF (reference sequence). CDR3 size: 15 residues. Written as DNA, the CDR3 is TGTGCCACCAGCGAAACCGGGACAGGGAGCAATGAGCAGTTCTTC. It encodes CATSETGTGSNEQFF.

The rearrangement links TRBV4-3 to TRBJ2-3; 10 bases are shared with TRBD1. Germline V gene sequence: CDR1 LGHNA, CDR2 YSLEER. Trimming took 3 bases from V and 5 from J; bases not matched to a gene: 8. CDR3 size: 16 residues. The chain's CDR3 is CASSHPIGTGEDTQYF. DNA for the CDR3: TGCGCCAGCAGCCACCCAATTGGGACAGGGGAAGATACGCAGTATTTT.

The chain recombines TRBV7-2 with TRBJ1-2; 7 positions match TRBD1. CDR1 SGHTA and CDR2 FQGNSA come from the germline V gene. The CDR3 length is 16 residues. J gave up 2 bases and V 5 bases, and 11 bases lay outside the gene matches. CDR3 residues: CASSPREIRGNYGYTF. The CDR3 DNA sequence: TGTGCCAGCAGCCCGCGAGAAATCAGGGGGAACTATGGCTACACCTTC.